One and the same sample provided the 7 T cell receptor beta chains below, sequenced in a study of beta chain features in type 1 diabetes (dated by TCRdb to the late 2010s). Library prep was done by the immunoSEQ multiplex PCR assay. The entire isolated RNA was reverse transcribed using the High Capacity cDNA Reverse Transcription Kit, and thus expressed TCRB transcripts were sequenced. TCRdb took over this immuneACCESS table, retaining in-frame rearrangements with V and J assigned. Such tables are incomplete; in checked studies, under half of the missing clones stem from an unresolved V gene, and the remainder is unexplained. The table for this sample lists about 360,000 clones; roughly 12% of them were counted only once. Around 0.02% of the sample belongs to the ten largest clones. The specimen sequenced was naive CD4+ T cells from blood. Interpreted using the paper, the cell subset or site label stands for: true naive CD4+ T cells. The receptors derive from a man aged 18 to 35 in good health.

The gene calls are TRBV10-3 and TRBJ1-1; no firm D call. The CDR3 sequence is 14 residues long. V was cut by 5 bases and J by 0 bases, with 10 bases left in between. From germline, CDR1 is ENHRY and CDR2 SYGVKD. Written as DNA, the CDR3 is TGTGCCATCAGTCCTTACATTATGAACACTGAAGCTTTCTTT. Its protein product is CAISPYIMNTEAFF.

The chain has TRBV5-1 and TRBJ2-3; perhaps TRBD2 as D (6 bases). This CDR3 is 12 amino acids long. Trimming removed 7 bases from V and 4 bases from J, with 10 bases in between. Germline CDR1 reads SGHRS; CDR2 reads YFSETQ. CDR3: CASATGADTQYF. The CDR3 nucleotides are TGCGCCAGCGCAACGGGGGCAGATACGCAGTATTTT. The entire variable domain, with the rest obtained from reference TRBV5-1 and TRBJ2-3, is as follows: KAGVTQTPRYLIKTRGQQVTLSCSPISGHRSVSWYQQTPGQGLQFLFEYFSETQRNKGNFPGRFSGRQFSNSRSEMNVSTLELGDSALYLCASATGADTQYFGPGTRLTVL.

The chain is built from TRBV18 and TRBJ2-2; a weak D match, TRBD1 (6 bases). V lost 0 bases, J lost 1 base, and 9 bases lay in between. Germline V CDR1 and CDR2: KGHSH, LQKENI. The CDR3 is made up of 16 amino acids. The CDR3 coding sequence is TGTGCCAGCTCACCACCTAGGACAGTGAACACCGGGGAGCTGTTTTTT. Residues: CASSPPRTVNTGELFF.

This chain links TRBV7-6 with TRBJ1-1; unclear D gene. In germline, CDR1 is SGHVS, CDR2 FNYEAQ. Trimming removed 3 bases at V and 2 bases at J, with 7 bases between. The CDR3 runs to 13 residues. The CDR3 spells CASSFGRNTEAFF. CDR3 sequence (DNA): TGTGCCAGCAGCTTCGGTCGCAACACTGAAGCTTTCTTT.

CDR3 loop: CASSLDGQPIEQYF. CDR3 nucleotides: TGTGCCAGCAGCTTAGATGGACAGCCCATCGAGCAGTACTTC. This chain uses TRBV7-2 with TRBJ2-7; D is perhaps TRBD1 (6 bases). From germline, CDR1 is SGHTA and CDR2 FQGNSA. The CDR3 has 14 amino acids. Trimming stripped 1 base from V and 6 bases from J, with 13 bases between.

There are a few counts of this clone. Here the CDR3 DNA reads TGCAGCGTTGAAGATCACAGGGCCAGAAGTCGGGAGCAGTACTTC. This encodes CSVEDHRARSREQYF. The rearrangement joins TRBV29-1 to TRBJ2-7; TRBD1 might be the D (6 bases). CDR1 and CDR2 (germline): SQVTM, ANQGSEA. CDR3 length equals 15 residues. Trimming left V 0 bases short and J 7 bases short, with 19 bases between.

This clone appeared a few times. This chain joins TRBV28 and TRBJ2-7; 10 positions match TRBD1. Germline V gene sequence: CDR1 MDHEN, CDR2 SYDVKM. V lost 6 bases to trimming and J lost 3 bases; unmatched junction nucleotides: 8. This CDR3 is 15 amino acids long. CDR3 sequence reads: CASRSDRGRFYEQYF. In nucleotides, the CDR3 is TGTGCCAGCAGAAGTGACAGGGGGCGGTTCTACGAGCAGTACTTC.